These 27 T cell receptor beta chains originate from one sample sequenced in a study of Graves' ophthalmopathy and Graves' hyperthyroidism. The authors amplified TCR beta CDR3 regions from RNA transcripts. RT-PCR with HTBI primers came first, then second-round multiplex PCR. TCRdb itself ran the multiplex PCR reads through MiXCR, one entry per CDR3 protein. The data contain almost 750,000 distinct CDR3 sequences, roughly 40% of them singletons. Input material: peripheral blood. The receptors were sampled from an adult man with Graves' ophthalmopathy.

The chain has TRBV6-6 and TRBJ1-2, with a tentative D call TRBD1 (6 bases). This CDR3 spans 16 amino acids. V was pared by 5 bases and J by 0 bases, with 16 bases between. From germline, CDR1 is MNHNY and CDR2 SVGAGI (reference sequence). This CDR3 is CASSELWDTTNYGYTF. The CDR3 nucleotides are TGTGCCAGCAGTGAACTTTGGGACACCACTAACTATGGCTACACCTTC.

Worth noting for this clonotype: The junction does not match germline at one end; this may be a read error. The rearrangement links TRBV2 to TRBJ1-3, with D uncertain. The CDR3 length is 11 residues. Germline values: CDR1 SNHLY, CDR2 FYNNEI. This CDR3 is CASSEWELAFF. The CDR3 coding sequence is TGTGCCAGCAGTGAATGGGAGTTGGCTTTTTTT.

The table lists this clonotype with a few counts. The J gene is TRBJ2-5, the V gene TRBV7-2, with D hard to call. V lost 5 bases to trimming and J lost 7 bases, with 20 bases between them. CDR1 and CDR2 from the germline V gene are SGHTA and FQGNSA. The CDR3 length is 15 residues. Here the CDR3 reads CASSEDLARSGTQYF. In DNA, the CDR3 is TGTGCCAGCAGCGAGGATCTTGCTAGATCCGGGACCCAGTACTTC.

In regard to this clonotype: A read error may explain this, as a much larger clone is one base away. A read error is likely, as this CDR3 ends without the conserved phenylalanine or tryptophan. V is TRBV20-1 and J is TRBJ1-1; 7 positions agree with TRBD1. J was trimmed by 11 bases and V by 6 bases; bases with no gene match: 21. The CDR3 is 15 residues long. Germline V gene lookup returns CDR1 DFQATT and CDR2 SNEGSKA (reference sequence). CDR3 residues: CSATTGTVVGSRAFL. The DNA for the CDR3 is TGCAGTGCAACGACCGGGACAGTGGTAGGGAGTAGGGCTTTCTTG.

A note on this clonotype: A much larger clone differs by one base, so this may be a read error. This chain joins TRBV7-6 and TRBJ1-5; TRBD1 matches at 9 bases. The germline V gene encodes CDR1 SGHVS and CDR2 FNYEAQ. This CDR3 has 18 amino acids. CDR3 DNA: TGTGTCAGCAGCTTAATTGGCGGTACAGGGGGCTCGGATCAGCCCCAGCATTTT. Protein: CVSSLIGGTGGSDQPQHF.

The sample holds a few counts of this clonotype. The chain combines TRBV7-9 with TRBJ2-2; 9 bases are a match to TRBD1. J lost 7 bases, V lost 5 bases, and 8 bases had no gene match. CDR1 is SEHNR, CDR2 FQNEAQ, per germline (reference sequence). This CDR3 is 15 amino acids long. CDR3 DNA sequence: TGTGCCAGCAGCCCCTGGACAGGGGCGAACGGGGAGCTGTTTTTT. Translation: CASSPWTGANGELFF.

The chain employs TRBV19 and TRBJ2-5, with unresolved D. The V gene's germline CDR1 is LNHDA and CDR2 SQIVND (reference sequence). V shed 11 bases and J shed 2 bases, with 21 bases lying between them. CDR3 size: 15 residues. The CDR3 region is CAWSVRFRVQETQYF. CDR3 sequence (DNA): TGTGCCTGGAGTGTACGATTTCGGGTACAAGAGACCCAGTACTTC.

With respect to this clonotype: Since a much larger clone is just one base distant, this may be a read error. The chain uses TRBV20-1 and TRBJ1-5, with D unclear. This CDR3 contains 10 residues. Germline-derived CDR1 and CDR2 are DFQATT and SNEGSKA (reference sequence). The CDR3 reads CSVLGQSQHF. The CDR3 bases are TGCAGCGTACTAGGCCAGTCCCAGCATTTT.

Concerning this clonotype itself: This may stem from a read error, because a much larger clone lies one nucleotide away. Here the CDR3 reads CSAGGMGVETQYF. CDR3 nucleotides: TGCAGTGCTGGGGGCATGGGCGTGGAGACCCAGTACTTC. V gene TRBV20-1 combines with J gene TRBJ2-5; tentatively, D is TRBD1 (6 bases). Germline V CDR1 and CDR2: DFQATT, SNEGSKA (reference sequence). CDR3 length: 13 amino acids. Deletions cut 5 bases from V and 5 bases from J, with 15 bases between.

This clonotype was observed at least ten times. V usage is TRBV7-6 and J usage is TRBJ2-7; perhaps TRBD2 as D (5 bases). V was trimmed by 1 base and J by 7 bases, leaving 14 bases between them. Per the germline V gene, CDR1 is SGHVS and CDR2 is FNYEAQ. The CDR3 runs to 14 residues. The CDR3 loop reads CASSLGSGTGEQYF. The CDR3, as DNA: TGTGCCAGCAGCTTAGGGTCAGGAACGGGGGAGCAGTACTTC.

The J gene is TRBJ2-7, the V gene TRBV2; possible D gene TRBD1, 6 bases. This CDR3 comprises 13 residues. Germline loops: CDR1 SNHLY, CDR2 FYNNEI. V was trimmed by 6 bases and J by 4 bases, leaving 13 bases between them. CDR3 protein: CASRASRGYEQYF. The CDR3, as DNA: TGTGCCAGCAGGGCGAGCAGGGGATACGAGCAGTACTTC.

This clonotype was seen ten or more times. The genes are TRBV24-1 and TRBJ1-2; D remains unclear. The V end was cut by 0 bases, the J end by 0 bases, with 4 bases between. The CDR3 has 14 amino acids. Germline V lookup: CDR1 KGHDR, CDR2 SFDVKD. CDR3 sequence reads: CATSDLTANYGYTF. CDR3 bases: TGTGCCACCAGTGATTTGACTGCTAACTATGGCTACACCTTC.

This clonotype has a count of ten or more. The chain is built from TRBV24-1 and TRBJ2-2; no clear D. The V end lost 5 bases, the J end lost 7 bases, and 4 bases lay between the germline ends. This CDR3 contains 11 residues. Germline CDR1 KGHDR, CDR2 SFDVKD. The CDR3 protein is CATSVYGELFF. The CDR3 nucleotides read TGTGCCACCAGTGTTTACGGGGAGCTGTTTTTT.

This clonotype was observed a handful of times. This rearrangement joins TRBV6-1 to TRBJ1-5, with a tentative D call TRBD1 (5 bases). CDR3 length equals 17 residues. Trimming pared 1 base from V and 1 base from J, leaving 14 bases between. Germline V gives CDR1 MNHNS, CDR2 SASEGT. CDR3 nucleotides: TGTGCCAGCAGTGAAGTGGGACGGCTGTGGAGCAATCAGCCCCAGCATTTT. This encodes CASSEVGRLWSNQPQHF.

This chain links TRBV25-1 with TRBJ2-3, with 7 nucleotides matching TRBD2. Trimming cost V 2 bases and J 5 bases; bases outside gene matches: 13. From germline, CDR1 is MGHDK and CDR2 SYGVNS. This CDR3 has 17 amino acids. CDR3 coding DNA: TGTGCCAGCAGTGAAAGGAGTAAACTCACGGGAGGAGATACGCAGTATTTT. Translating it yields CASSERSKLTGGDTQYF.

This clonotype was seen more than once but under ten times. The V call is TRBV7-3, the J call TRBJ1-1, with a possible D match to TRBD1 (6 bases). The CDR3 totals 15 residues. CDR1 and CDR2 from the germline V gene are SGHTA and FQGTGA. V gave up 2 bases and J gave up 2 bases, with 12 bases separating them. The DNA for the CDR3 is TGTGCCAGCAGCTTATGGGGGGGCCTAAACACTGAAGCTTTCTTT. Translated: CASSLWGGLNTEAFF. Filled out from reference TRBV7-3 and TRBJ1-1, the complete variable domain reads GAGVSQTPSNKVTEKGKYVELRCDPISGHTALYWYRQSLGQGPEFLIYFQGTGAADDSGLPNDRFFAVRPEGSVSTLKIQRTERGDSAVYLCASSLWGGLNTEAFFGQGTRLTVV.

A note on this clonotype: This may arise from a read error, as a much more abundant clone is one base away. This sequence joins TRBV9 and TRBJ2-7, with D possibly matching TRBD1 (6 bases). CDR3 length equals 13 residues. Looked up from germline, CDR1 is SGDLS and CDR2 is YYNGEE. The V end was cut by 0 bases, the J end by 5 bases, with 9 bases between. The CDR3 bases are TGTGCCAGCAGCGTAGGGGCAGGGGACGAGCAGTACGTC. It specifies CASSVGAGDEQYV.

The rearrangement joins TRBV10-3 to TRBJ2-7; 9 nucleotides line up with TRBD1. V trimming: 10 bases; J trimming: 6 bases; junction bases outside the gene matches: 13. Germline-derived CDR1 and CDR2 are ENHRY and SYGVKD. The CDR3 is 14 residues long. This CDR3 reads CASNLDRGLSEQYF. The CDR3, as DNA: TGTGCCAGCAACCTTGACAGGGGGTTGTCCGAGCAGTACTTC.

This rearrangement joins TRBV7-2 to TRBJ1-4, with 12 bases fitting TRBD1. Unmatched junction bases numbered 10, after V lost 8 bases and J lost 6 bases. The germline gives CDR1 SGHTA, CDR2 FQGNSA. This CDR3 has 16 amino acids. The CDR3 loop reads CASSLRGQGADEKLFF. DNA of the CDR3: TGTGCCAGCTCCTTACGGGGACAGGGGGCGGATGAAAAACTGTTTTTT.

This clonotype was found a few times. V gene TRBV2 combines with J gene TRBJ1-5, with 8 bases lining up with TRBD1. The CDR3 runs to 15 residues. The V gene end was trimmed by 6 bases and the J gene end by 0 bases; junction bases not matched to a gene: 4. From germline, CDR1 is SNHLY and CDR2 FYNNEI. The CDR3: CASRRTGPSNQPQHF. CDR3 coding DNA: TGTGCCAGCAGGCGGACAGGGCCTAGCAATCAGCCCCAGCATTTT.

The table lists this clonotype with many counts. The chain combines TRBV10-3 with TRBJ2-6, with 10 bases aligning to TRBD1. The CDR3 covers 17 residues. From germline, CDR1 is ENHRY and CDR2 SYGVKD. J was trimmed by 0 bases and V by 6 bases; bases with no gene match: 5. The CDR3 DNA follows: TGTGCCATCAGGGGGACAGGGGCCAGCTCTGGGGCCAACGTCCTGACTTTC. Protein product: CAIRGTGASSGANVLTF.

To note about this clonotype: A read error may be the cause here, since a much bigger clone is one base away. As DNA, the CDR3 is TGTGCCAGCAGTCTCAGCGAGAACACCGGGGAGCCGTTTTTT. Amino acid sequence: CASSLSENTGEPFF. The V and J genes are TRBV2 and TRBJ2-2, with D tentatively TRBD2 (5 bases). Germline V lookup: CDR1 SNHLY, CDR2 FYNNEI. The CDR3 spans 14 residues.

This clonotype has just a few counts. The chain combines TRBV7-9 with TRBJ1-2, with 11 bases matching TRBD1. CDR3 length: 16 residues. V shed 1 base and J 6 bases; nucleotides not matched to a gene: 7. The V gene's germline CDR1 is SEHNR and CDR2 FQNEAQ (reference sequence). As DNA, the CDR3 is TGTGCCAGCAGCTTAGTTTCAGGACAGGGGGCCCATGGCTACACCTTC. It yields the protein CASSLVSGQGAHGYTF. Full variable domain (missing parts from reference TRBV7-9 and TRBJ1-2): DTGVSQNPRHKITKRGQNVTFRCDPISEHNRLYWYRQTLGQGPEFLTYFQNEAQLEKSRLLSDRFSAERPKGSFSTLEIQRTEQGDSAMYLCASSLVSGQGAHGYTFGSGTRLTVV.

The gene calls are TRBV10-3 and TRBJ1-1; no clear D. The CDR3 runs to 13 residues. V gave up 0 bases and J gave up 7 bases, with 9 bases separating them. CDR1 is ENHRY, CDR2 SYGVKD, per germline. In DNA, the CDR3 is TGTGCCATCAGTGAGTCTGTTGGAGGTGAAGCTTTCTTT. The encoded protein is CAISESVGGEAFF.

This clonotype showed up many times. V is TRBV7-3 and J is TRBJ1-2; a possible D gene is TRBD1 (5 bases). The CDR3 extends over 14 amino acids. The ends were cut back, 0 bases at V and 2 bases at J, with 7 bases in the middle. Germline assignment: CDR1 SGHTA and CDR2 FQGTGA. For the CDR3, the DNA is TGTGCCAGCAGCTTAACCGGGGGGAACTATGGCTACACCTTC. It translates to CASSLTGGNYGYTF. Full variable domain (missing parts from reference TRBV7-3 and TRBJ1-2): GAGVSQTPSNKVTEKGKYVELRCDPISGHTALYWYRQSLGQGPEFLIYFQGTGAADDSGLPNDRFFAVRPEGSVSTLKIQRTERGDSAVYLCASSLTGGNYGYTFGSGTRLTVV.

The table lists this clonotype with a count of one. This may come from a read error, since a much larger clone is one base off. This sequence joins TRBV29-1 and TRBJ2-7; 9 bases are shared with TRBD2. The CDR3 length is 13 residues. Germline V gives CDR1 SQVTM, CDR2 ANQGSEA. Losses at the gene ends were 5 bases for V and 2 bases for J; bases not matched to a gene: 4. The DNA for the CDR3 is TGCAGCGTTCAGCGGGGGGCCGCCTACGAGCAGTACGTC. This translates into CSVQRGAAYEQYV.

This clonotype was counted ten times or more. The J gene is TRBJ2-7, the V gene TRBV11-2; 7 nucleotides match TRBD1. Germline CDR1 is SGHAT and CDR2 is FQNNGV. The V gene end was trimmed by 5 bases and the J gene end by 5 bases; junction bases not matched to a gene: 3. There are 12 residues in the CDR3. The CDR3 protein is CASSPTGDEQYF. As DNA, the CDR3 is TGTGCCAGCAGCCCAACAGGGGACGAGCAGTACTTC.